A single TCR beta chain is shown here with its context. Germline V lookup: CDR1 SGHDN, CDR2 FVKESK. This CDR3 is 20 amino acids long. The V and J ends lost 4 bases and 4 bases, in that order; junction bases with no gene match: 17. TCRdb keeps only in-frame clones here, not all; method: immunoSEQ multiplex PCR. This table holds a few hundred thousand clones, roughly 94% found once. The sample originates from a study of shared T cell receptors in the human thymus. V and J are TRBV14 and TRBJ2-3; 13 bases agree with TRBD2. The receptor was isolated from a human donor. Sample: thymocytes. In DNA form, the CDR3 reads TGTGCCAGCAGCCTCGGGACTAGCGGGACTACGGTGAAGTGGGCAGATACGCAGTATTTT. Its translation: CASSLGTSGTTVKWADTQYF.